The clone carrying this T cell receptor beta chain was picked up a small number of times. Its antigen is still unknown. The CDR3 sequence is 15 residues long. V lost 5 bases and J lost 7; bases outside the gene matches: 10. CDR1 MNHEY and CDR2 SMNVEV come from the germline V gene (reference sequence). This sample is part of a study of response to subunit inactivated influenza vaccine. Via MiXCR, TCRdb re-called the RT-PCR reads, giving one row per CDR3 protein. The data show about 700,000 distinct CDR3 sequences, with approximately 14% seen just once and roughly 6.4% held by the top ten. Findings and limits, study-wide: That few new T cells are recruited by each seasonal influenza vaccination was the authors' suggestion.

J is TRBJ2-2 and V is TRBV27; 7 nucleotides agree with TRBD2. The sample here was PBMCs from blood, taken 14 to 15 days before vaccination. The clonotype comes from a man aged 50 or older who received an inactivated influenza vaccine. CDR3 sequence reads: CASSPDWGGVGELFF. The CDR3 DNA follows: TGTGCCAGCAGTCCCGATTGGGGGGGTGTCGGGGAGCTGTTTTTT.